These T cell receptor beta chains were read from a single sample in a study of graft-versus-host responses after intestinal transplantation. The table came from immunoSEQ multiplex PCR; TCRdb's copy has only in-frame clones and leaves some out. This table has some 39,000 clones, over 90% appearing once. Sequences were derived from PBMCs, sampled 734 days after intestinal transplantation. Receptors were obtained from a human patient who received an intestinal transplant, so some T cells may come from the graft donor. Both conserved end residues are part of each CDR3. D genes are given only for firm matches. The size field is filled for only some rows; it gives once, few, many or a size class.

TGTGCCAGTAGTGCGCCCCCACTAGCGGGAAGGAACTCTGGGGCCAACGTCCTGACTTTC CASSAPPLAGRNSGANVLTF TRBJ2-6 TRBD2 TRBV19 .
TGTGCCAGCAGTGCCGACAGGGGGCGCCGGGAAGCTTTCTTT CASSADRGRREAFF TRBJ1-1 TRBD1 TRBV6-5 .
TGTGCCAGCAGCGCCTACTACGAGCAGTACTTC CASSAYYEQYF TRBJ2-7 . TRBV11-2 .
TGTGCCAGCAGTTATTCTCGACCGAGCCTAGCCTACGAGCAGTACTTC CASSYSRPSLAYEQYF TRBJ2-7 . TRBV6-5 .
TGTGCCAGTAGTATAGATGATGGGGTCTACGAGCAGTACTTC CASSIDDGVYEQYF TRBJ2-7 . TRBV19 .
TGTGCCAGCAGCCCTCATAGTGCTCAGCCCCAGCATTTT CASSPHSAQPQHF TRBJ1-5 . TRBV5-5 .
TGTGCCAGCAGCCAAGAGTGGGGAACTAGCGGGCGTAACAATGTGCAGTTCTTC CASSQEWGTSGRNNVQFF TRBJ2-1 TRBD2 TRBV4-2 .
TGTGCCAGCAGCGTAGGAGGGCGGGGGGGTACCTACGAGCAGTACTTC CASSVGGRGGTYEQYF TRBJ2-7 TRBD2 TRBV9 .
TGTGCCAGCAGCCTCCGGGGGGGGGCCCGCACAGATACGCAGTATTTT CASSLRGGARTDTQYF TRBJ2-3 TRBD2 TRBV28 .
TGTGCCATCAGTGACTCCACAGGGAACACTGAAGCTTTCTTT CAISDSTGNTEAFF TRBJ1-1 . TRBV10-3 .
TGTGCCAGCAGCCCCCAGCGGGGGTTGGACAATGAGCAGTTCTTC CASSPQRGLDNEQFF TRBJ2-1 TRBD2 TRBV7-3 .
TGCGCCAGCAGCTTGGGGGGATCCTCACCCTTCACCGGGGAGCTGTTTTTT CASSLGGSSPFTGELFF TRBJ2-2 . TRBV5-1 once
TGCGCCAGCCGAACTGCGGGCCAGAATTACAATGAGCAGTTCTTC CASRTAGQNYNEQFF TRBJ2-1 . TRBV10-2 .
TGTGCCATCAGTGATGGAGTAGTCCCCTACGAGCAGTACTTC CAISDGVVPYEQYF TRBJ2-7 . TRBV10-3 .
TGTGCCAGCAGTTACTCGCTGGGACTTACGAACTATGGCTACACCTTC CASSYSLGLTNYGYTF TRBJ1-2 . TRBV6-5 .
TGTGCCAGCAGCCTCGAACTGTTCGAGACCCAGTACTTC CASSLELFETQYF TRBJ2-5 . TRBV14 .
TGTGCCAGCGGAATATTTCAAGAAGAGACCCAGTACTTC CASGIFQEETQYF TRBJ2-5 . TRBV6-1 .
TGCGCCAGCAGCTTGGCCCCGGGACAGAATGAAAAACTGTTTTTT CASSLAPGQNEKLFF TRBJ1-4 TRBD1 TRBV5-1 .
TGTGCCAGCAGTCCTCTTTCTAGACTGCCCCAGCATTTT CASSPLSRLPQHF TRBJ1-5 . TRBV28 .
TGCGCCAGCATCTTTTTTGGGGACAGGGGAACAGATACGCAGTATTTT CASIFFGDRGTDTQYF TRBJ2-3 TRBD1 TRBV23-1 .
TGTGCCTGGAGCAAGGACATGTCAAATGAGCAGTTCTTC CAWSKDMSNEQFF TRBJ2-1 . TRBV30 .
TGTGCCAGCAGTGACATAGTAAGCTCCTACAATGAGCAGTTCTTC CASSDIVSSYNEQFF TRBJ2-1 . TRBV6-1 .
TGTGCCAGCAGCCGTACAGGGGGCACTGAAGCTTTCTTT CASSRTGGTEAFF TRBJ1-1 TRBD1 TRBV7-9 .
TGTGCCAGCAGTGACTCGAGCGGGGGGGCAGATACGCAGTATTTT CASSDSSGGADTQYF TRBJ2-3 TRBD2 TRBV6-4 .
TGTGCCAGCAGCCAAGTTGGTGGGGGACAAGGGAATTCACCCCTCCACTTT CASSQVGGGQGNSPLHF TRBJ1-6 . TRBV14 .
TGTGCCTCAGGGGCCCCTGAAAGGCACTTC CASGAPERHF TRBJ2-5 . TRBV19 .
TGTGCCAGCAGTCACTGGGGGTGGGACCCTGATGAAAAACTGTTTTTT CASSHWGWDPDEKLFF TRBJ1-4 . TRBV5-6 .
TGTGCCAGCAGCTCCGGGTTTTCTTATTCACCCCTCCACTTT CASSSGFSYSPLHF TRBJ1-6 . TRBV7-9 .
TGTGCCAGCAGCCCAAGTTTAGGCAATGAGCAGTTCTTC CASSPSLGNEQFF TRBJ2-1 . TRBV6-6 .
TGTGCCAGCAGTTACCGGAAGAACACTGAAGCTTTCTTT CASSYRKNTEAFF TRBJ1-1 . TRBV6-5 once
TGCAGCGACTCTATAGGACTAGGGGGCCATGAGCAGTTCTTC CSDSIGLGGHEQFF TRBJ2-1 . TRBV29-1 .
TGTGCCAGCAGCCCGGACAGGGGGCGTATTCCGTATGAGCAGTTCTTC CASSPDRGRIPYEQFF TRBJ2-1 TRBD1 TRBV14 .
TGTGCCAGCAGCTTGTATGGGGGAGCGGTGTCCTACGAGCAGTACTTC CASSLYGGAVSYEQYF TRBJ2-7 . TRBV5-4 .
TGTGCCAGCAGTTTGGGGTTCGGGGCCTTAGTCGGTGAGCAGTTCTTC CASSLGFGALVGEQFF TRBJ2-1 . TRBV2 once
TGTGCTAGTGGTTTGGAGGGGAAGTTCCAGACAGATACGCAGTATTTT CASGLEGKFQTDTQYF TRBJ2-3 . TRBV12-5 .
TGTGCCAGCAGTTACTCACAAGAGAATGAAGCTTTCTTT CASSYSQENEAFF TRBJ1-1 . TRBV6-6 .
TGTGCCAGCAGCAGGGGGGGGACGGACCCATTCTATGGCTACACCTTC CASSRGGTDPFYGYTF TRBJ1-2 . TRBV7-9 .
TGTGCCAGCAGTTGGGGGACAGTCCCGACCGCCCACGAGCAGTACTTC CASSWGTVPTAHEQYF TRBJ2-7 TRBD1 TRBV5-6 .
TGTGCCAGCAGCACCCCCCCCGACGGGGCCTACGAGCAGTACTTC CASSTPPDGAYEQYF TRBJ2-7 . TRBV21-1 once
TGTGCCAGCATTTCGGGGCCTCCCTCTGGGGCCAACGTCCTGACTTTC CASISGPPSGANVLTF TRBJ2-6 . TRBV6-6 .
TGTGCCAGCAGCCCCCCCGGGACCACTGAAGCTTTCTTT CASSPPGTTEAFF TRBJ1-1 . TRBV7-9 .
TGTGCCAGCAGCTTTCTTAGCGGGAGGGGTGACAATGAGCAGTTCTTC CASSFLSGRGDNEQFF TRBJ2-1 TRBD2 TRBV7-6 .
TGTGCCAGCAGGAGTGACAGGCCGTCTGACTACGAGCAGTACTTC CASRSDRPSDYEQYF TRBJ2-7 . TRBV6-1 .
TGTGCCAGCACCCCGACAGGGGAGACCCAGTACTTC CASTPTGETQYF TRBJ2-5 TRBD1 TRBV6-1 .
TGTGCCAGCAGCCAAGGGTCGGCCGGGCCCTATGGCTACACCTTC CASSQGSAGPYGYTF TRBJ1-2 . TRBV14 .
TGCGCCAGCAGCTTCCTGCGAATCTCCTACAATGAGCAGTTCTTC CASSFLRISYNEQFF TRBJ2-1 . TRBV5-1 few
TGTGCCAGCAGTTTGACTAGCGGGAGAGGGGGGGAGCTGTTTTTT CASSLTSGRGGELFF TRBJ2-2 TRBD2 TRBV28 .
TGTGCCAGCAGTGATGGGCAGGGGGCCTCGAACACTGAAGCTTTCTTT CASSDGQGASNTEAFF TRBJ1-1 TRBD1 TRBV6-1 .
TGTGCCAGGTTCCTACCCCCCCCAGACAGAAACAAAAACATTCAGTACTTC CARFLPPPDRNKNIQYF TRBJ2-4 . TRBV25-1 .
TGTGCCAGCAGGAGGGAGGTTGGGGAGTGGACCCAGTACTTC CASRREVGEWTQYF TRBJ2-5 . TRBV2 .
TGTGCCAGCAGTTTAGACGGCGCGGGGGGTGGCTACACCTTC CASSLDGAGGGYTF TRBJ1-2 . TRBV27 .
TGTGCCAGCGGGACTAGCGACACCGGGGAGCTGTTTTTT CASGTSDTGELFF TRBJ2-2 TRBD2 TRBV6-4 .
TGCGCCAGCAGTGTGTCCTTCACCGGGGAGCTGTTTTTT CASSVSFTGELFF TRBJ2-2 . TRBV10-1 .
TGTGCCAGCAGTCGGGACAGTCTCTTCTACAATGAGCAGTTCTTC CASSRDSLFYNEQFF TRBJ2-1 TRBD1 TRBV6-6 .
TGTGCCACCTCAACGACAGATACGCAGTATTTT CATSTTDTQYF TRBJ2-3 . TRBV27 .